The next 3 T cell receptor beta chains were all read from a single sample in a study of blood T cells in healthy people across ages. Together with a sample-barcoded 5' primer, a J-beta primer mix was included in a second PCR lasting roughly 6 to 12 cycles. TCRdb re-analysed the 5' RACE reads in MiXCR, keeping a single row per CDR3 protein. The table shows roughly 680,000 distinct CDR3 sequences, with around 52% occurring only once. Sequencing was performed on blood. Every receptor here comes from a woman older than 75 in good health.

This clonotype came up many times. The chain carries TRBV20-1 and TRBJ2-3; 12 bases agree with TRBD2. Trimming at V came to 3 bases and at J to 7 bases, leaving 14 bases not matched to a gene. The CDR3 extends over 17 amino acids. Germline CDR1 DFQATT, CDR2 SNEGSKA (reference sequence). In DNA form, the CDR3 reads TGCAGTGCTAGGGGGGGGAGACTAGCGGGAGTCTTAAATACGCAGTATTTT. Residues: CSARGGRLAGVLNTQYF.

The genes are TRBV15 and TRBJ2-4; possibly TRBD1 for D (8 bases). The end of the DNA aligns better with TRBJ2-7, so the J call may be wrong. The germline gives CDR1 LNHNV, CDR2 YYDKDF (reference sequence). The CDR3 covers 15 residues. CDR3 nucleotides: TGTGCCACCAGCATTAACAGGGGGGGGGAATACGAGCAGTACTTC. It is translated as CATSINRGGEYEQYF.

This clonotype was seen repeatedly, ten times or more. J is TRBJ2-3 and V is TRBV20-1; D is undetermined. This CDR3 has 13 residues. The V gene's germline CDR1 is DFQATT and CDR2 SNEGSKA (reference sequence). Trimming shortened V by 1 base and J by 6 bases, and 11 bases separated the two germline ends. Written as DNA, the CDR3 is TGCAGTGCTAGAGGGAGAAGCTCGGATACGCAGTATTTT. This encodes CSARGRSSDTQYF.